Presented here are 21 T cell receptor beta chains from one specimen sequenced in a study of cytomegalovirus exposure and HLA in healthy donors. Primers: 60 Vbeta forward and 13 Jbeta reverse. This table comes from immunoSEQ multiplex PCR, and its TCRdb copy is limited to in-frame clones, with some not included. Of around 180,000 clones listed, about 83% are singletons. Sequenced input: PBMCs. These TCRs come from a woman in her 30s in good health and CMV-seropositive.

The rearrangement links TRBV7-2 to TRBJ1-5; 7 nucleotides align to TRBD1. The junction had 3 bases not matched to a gene; V was cut back by 5 bases and J by 2 bases. Germline assignment: CDR1 SGHTA and CDR2 FQGNSA. The CDR3 sequence is 14 residues long. CDR3 in DNA: TGTGCCAGCAGCGCTCAGGGGGGCAATCAGCCCCAGCATTTT. It specifies CASSAQGGNQPQHF.

This rearrangement joins TRBV7-2 to TRBJ2-7; 8 bases line up with TRBD1. The CDR3 covers 16 residues. Trimming cost V 1 base and J 3 bases; bases outside gene matches: 8. The germline CDR1 and CDR2 sequences are SGHTA and FQGNSA. CDR3 nucleotide sequence: TGTGCCAGCAGCTTAGTTGACAGGGGTCTTCGCTACGAGCAGTACTTC. This codes for CASSLVDRGLRYEQYF.

The gene calls are TRBV29-1 and TRBJ1-2; 11 bases fit TRBD1. V trimming: 5 bases; J trimming: 3 bases; junction bases outside the gene matches: 5. The length of the CDR3 is 14 residues. Germline V gives CDR1 SQVTM, CDR2 ANQGSEA. This CDR3 reads CSVSRTGGDYGYTF. The CDR3 nucleotides read TGCAGCGTTTCCCGGACAGGGGGCGACTATGGCTACACCTTC.

The genes are TRBV6-5 and TRBJ2-1, with 11 bases lining up with TRBD2. Germline lookup yields CDR1 MNHEY and CDR2 SVGAGI. The V gene end was trimmed by 4 bases and the J gene end by 4 bases; junction bases not matched to a gene: 6. The CDR3 runs 16 residues. In DNA, the CDR3 is TGTGCCAGCAGTTCCTATCGGACTAGCGGGTACAATGAGCAGTTCTTC. Amino acid sequence: CASSSYRTSGYNEQFF.

This clone was observed at least ten times. The V call is TRBV6-6, the J call TRBJ1-1; tentative D call: TRBD1 (6 bases). The CDR3 spans 13 residues. V lost 10 bases and J 4 bases, leaving 16 bases between the germline ends. Per the germline V gene, CDR1 is MNHNY and CDR2 is SVGAGI (reference sequence). Written as DNA, the CDR3 is TGTGCCATCCTTACAGGGAGGGGCACTGAAGCTTTCTTT. It is translated as CAILTGRGTEAFF.

The table lists this clone with a few counts. The CDR3: CASSQDPSGSLTYEQYF. The CDR3 bases are TGCGCCAGCAGCCAAGATCCTAGCGGGAGCCTGACCTACGAGCAGTACTTC. The J gene is TRBJ2-7, the V gene TRBV4-1; the match to TRBD2 covers 10 bases. Germline V gene data show CDR1 as MGHRA and CDR2 as YSYEKL. The CDR3 runs 17 residues. V was pared by 0 bases and J by 2 bases, with 7 bases of the junction left unmatched.

This chain joins TRBV6-6 and TRBJ1-1; 11 bases map to TRBD1. With 10 bases clipped from V and 3 bases from J, the junction kept 13 bases outside the gene matches. This CDR3 is 16 amino acids long. Germline V gene sequence: CDR1 MNHNY, CDR2 SVGAGI (reference sequence). The CDR3 sequence is CATAGTGGPGDTEAFF. CDR3 DNA sequence: TGTGCCACCGCGGGGACAGGGGGGCCTGGGGACACTGAAGCTTTCTTT.

This chain connects TRBV10-1 to TRBJ2-4; weak D call: TRBD2 (6 bases). Trimming removed 10 bases at V and 11 bases at J, with 15 bases between. CDR3 length: 11 residues. Germline V gene lookup returns CDR1 WNHNN and CDR2 SYGVQD (reference sequence). The CDR3 region has the DNA TGCGCCATTAATCGGGGGAGATTTCAGTACTTC. This sequence encodes CAINRGRFQYF.

The V gene is TRBV7-2, the J gene TRBJ1-5, with 7 nucleotides matching TRBD1. Germline V gene data show CDR1 as SGHTA and CDR2 as FQGNSA. The V segment lost 5 bases and the J segment 5 bases; nucleotides outside the gene matches: 6. This CDR3 comprises 14 residues. CDR3 DNA sequence: TGTGCCAGCAGCCAAGACAGGGTACATCAGCCCCAGCATTTT. This translates into CASSQDRVHQPQHF.

The V call is TRBV7-9, the J call TRBJ1-4; 7 positions agree with TRBD1. Germline CDR1 is SEHNR and CDR2 is FQNEAQ (reference sequence). This CDR3 is 16 amino acids long. J gave up 7 bases and V 5 bases, and 13 bases lay outside the gene matches. The CDR3 DNA follows: TGTGCCAGCAGCCCTTCAAGGGGGCGTGAAGTTGAAAAACTGTTTTTT. Protein: CASSPSRGREVEKLFF.

This sequence joins TRBV19 and TRBJ2-5; the match to TRBD1 covers 7 bases. The CDR3 sequence is 16 residues long. From germline, CDR1 is LNHDA and CDR2 SQIVND (reference sequence). V was pared by 3 bases and J by 6 bases, with 13 bases of the junction left unmatched. Here the CDR3 reads CASSISGRAGGKTQYF. The CDR3, as DNA: TGTGCCAGTAGTATTTCGGGGCGGGCAGGGGGAAAGACCCAGTACTTC.

V gene TRBV27 combines with J gene TRBJ2-1; 8 bases match TRBD1. Germline-derived CDR1 and CDR2 are MNHEY and SMNVEV (reference sequence). The CDR3 covers 14 residues. Germline trimming cut 6 bases from V and 7 bases from J; bases unmatched to any gene: 8. The CDR3 DNA is TGTGCCAGCAGAAGGGACAGGTTATTGAATGAGCAGTTCTTC. Its protein is CASRRDRLLNEQFF.

The chain recombines TRBV19 with TRBJ1-4; TRBD1 is a possible D gene (5 bases). V was clipped by 2 bases and J by 8 bases, with 15 bases between them. The CDR3 runs 15 residues. Germline assignment: CDR1 LNHDA and CDR2 SQIVND (reference sequence). For the CDR3, the DNA is TGTGCCAGTAGTATAACGGCCAGGGTGAAGGAAAAACTGTTTTTT. It yields the protein CASSITARVKEKLFF.

This chain joins TRBV4-1 and TRBJ1-1; possibly TRBD1 for D (5 bases). Germline CDR1 MGHRA, CDR2 YSYEKL. The CDR3 is 15 amino acids. The V end lost 4 bases, the J end lost 4 bases, and 16 bases lay between the germline ends. In nucleotides, the CDR3 is TGCGCCAGCAGCCCCAACCATGGGGGGGGCACTGAAGCTTTCTTT. Its protein is CASSPNHGGGTEAFF.

In DNA form, the CDR3 reads TGTGCCAGCAGTTACCGGGACAGGTTGGAAAAACTGTTTTTT. Residues: CASSYRDRLEKLFF. This rearrangement joins TRBV6-6 to TRBJ1-4, with 8 bases lining up with TRBD1. V shed 2 bases, J shed 8 bases, and the junction held 4 bases outside the gene matches. CDR3 length: 14 residues. Germline CDR1 and CDR2: MNHNY and SVGAGI (reference sequence).

The chain has TRBV7-2 and TRBJ1-5, with TRBD1 identical over 7 bases. Per germline, CDR1 SGHTA and CDR2 FQGNSA. With 6 bases clipped from V and 1 base from J, the junction kept 6 bases outside the gene matches. The CDR3 contains 15 residues. CDR3 in DNA: TGTGCCAGCAGGGCGGGACAGATGAGCAATCAGCCCCAGCATTTT. Translation gives CASRAGQMSNQPQHF.

The rearrangement links TRBV12-5 to TRBJ1-2; TRBD1 aligns across 10 bases. The CDR3 spans 13 residues. Germline V gene lookup returns CDR1 LGHNT and CDR2 FRNRAP. After removal of 4 bases from V and 8 bases from J, the junction contained 4 bases not matched to a gene. CDR3 sequence reads: CASGSGQGKGYTF. The DNA for the CDR3 is TGTGCTAGTGGTTCGGGACAGGGGAAAGGCTACACCTTC.

In DNA, the CDR3 is TGTGCCAGTAGTTTATCCTTGAACACTGAAGCTTTCTTT. This translates into CASSLSLNTEAFF. This sequence joins TRBV19 and TRBJ1-1, with D hard to call. Germline V lookup: CDR1 LNHDA, CDR2 SQIVND (reference sequence). V was trimmed by 5 bases and J by 0 bases, leaving 7 bases between them. This CDR3 contains 13 residues.

This chain joins TRBV19 and TRBJ2-3; 7 bases agree with TRBD2. CDR1 and CDR2 from the germline V gene are LNHDA and SQIVND (reference sequence). J lost 2 bases, V lost 3 bases, and 8 bases had no gene match. CDR3 length equals 16 residues. In DNA, the CDR3 is TGTGCCAGTAGTATTAGGGCTAGCGGAGCCACAGATACGCAGTATTTT. Amino acid sequence: CASSIRASGATDTQYF.

The CDR3 DNA follows: TGTGCCAGTAGTATCCCGGGACAGGGGGCGTTCGATGGTAAGCAGCCCCAGCATTTT. Its protein product is CASSIPGQGAFDGKQPQHF. The chain is built from TRBV19 and TRBJ1-5, with 12 positions matching TRBD1. The junction had 16 bases not matched to a gene; V was cut back by 3 bases and J by 7 bases. Germline values: CDR1 LNHDA, CDR2 SQIVND (reference sequence). The CDR3 is 19 residues long.

The J gene is TRBJ2-5, the V gene TRBV7-9, with 12 bases that match TRBD1. This CDR3 is built from 16 residues. Germline CDR1 is SEHNR and CDR2 is FQNEAQ (reference sequence). After removal of 5 bases from V and 5 bases from J, the junction contained 9 bases not matched to a gene. In DNA form, the CDR3 reads TGTGCCAGCAGCCCGAGGGGACAGGGGGCTGGGGAGACCCAGTACTTC. It translates to CASSPRGQGAGETQYF.